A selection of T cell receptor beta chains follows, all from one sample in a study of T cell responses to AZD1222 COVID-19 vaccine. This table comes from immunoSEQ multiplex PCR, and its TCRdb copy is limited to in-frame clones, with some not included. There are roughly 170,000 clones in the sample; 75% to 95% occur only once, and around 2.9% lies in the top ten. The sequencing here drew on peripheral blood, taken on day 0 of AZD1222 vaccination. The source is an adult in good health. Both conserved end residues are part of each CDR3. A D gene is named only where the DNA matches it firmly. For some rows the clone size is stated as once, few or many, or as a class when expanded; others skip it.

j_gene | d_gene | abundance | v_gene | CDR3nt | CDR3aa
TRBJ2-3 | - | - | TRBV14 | TGTGCCAGCAGCCAAGATCGCAGGGTTGCATTGGGTACGCAGTATTTT | CASSQDRRVALGTQYF
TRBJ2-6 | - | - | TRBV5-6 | TGTGCCAGCAGCTTGACTGGGGCCAACGTCCTGACTTTC | CASSLTGANVLTF
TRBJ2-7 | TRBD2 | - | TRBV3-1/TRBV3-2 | TGTGCCAGCAGCCCGGGACTAGCGGTTTACGAGCAGTACTTC | CASSPGLAVYEQYF
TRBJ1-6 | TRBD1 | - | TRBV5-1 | TGCGCCAGCAGCTTGTTGGCAGGGGGAAATTCACCCCTCCACTTT | CASSLLAGGNSPLHF
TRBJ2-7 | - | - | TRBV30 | TGTGCCTCCTCCACCCTAGGTCACGAGCAGTACTTC | CASSTLGHEQYF
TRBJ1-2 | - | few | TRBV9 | TGTGCCAGCAGCCCGGGAGGCTACACCTTC | CASSPGGYTF
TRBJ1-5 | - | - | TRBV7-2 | TGTGCCAGCAGCCAGGACAGCGCCAATCAGCCCCAGCATTTT | CASSQDSANQPQHF
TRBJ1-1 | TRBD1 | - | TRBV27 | TGTGCCAGTAACTACCGGGACAGGGGTACTAAAGCTTTCTTT | CASNYRDRGTKAFF
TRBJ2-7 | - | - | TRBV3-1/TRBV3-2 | TGTGCCAGCAATAGGGGAAGCTCCTACGAGCAGTACTTC | CASNRGSSYEQYF
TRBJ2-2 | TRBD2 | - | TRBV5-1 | TGCGCCAGCAGCCCGGGGGGGTCGAACACCGGGGAGCTGTTTTTT | CASSPGGSNTGELFF
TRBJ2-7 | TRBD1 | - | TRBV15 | TGTGCCACCAGCAGGACCTCCGTCGGACAGGGATCCTACGAGCAGTACTTC | CATSRTSVGQGSYEQYF
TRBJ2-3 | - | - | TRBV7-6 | TGTGCCAGCAGCCTGGCGCCCTCCGGCGGGGCAGATACGCAGTATTTT | CASSLAPSGGADTQYF
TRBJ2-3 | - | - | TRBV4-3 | TGCGCCAGCAGCCAAGCAGGCACGACAACGGATACGCAGTATTTT | CASSQAGTTTDTQYF
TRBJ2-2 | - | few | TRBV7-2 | TGTGCCAGCAGCCCTAGAGGGGAGGAACTGAACACCGGGGAGCTGTTTTTT | CASSPRGEELNTGELFF
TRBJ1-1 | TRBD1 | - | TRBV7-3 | TGTGCCAGCAGCGCCCAGGGACAGTTGAACACTGAAGCTTTCTTT | CASSAQGQLNTEAFF
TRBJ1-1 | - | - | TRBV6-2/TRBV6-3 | TGTGCCAGCAGCCCACAGGACAGACCTGGGGCTGAAGCTTTCTTT | CASSPQDRPGAEAFF
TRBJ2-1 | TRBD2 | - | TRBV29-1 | TGCAGCGCCCGGGAGGGGTACAACAATGAGCAGTTCTTC | CSAREGYNNEQFF
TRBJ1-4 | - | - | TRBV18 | TGTGCCAGCAAAGACGGGGCCGGCGATGAAAAACTGTTTTTT | CASKDGAGDEKLFF
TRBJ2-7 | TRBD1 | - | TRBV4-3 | TGCGCCAGCAGCCAAGATGCGAGACAGGGGGGACACGAGCAGTACTTC | CASSQDARQGGHEQYF
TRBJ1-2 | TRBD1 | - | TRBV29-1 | TGCAGCGTCCAAACAGGGGGTTCTGGCTACACCTTC | CSVQTGGSGYTF
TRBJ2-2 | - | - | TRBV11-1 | TGTGCCAGCAGCGGACAGCTGTTTAACACCGGGGAGCTGTTTTTT | CASSGQLFNTGELFF
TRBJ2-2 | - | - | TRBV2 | TGTGCCAGCAGCGCCGTATTAAGGGACACCGGGGAGCTGTTTTTT | CASSAVLRDTGELFF
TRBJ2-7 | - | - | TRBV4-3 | TGCGCCAGCAGCCAAGATCGCGGGTACGAGCAGTACTTC | CASSQDRGYEQYF
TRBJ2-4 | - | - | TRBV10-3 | TGTGCCATCAGTGCGCGCCCAAACACCGTAGCCAAAAACATTCAGTACTTC | CAISARPNTVAKNIQYF
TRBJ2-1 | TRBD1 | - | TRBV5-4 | TGTGCCAGCAGCTTCCCCCCGGGACAGGGGCAATACAATGAGCAGTTCTTC | CASSFPPGQGQYNEQFF
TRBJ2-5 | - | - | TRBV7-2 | TGTGCCAGCAGCGAAAAAGGTTTGGGGGAGACCCAGTACTTC | CASSEKGLGETQYF
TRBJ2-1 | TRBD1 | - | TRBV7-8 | TGTGCCAGCGGGACAGGGGCCTACAATGAGCAGTTCTTC | CASGTGAYNEQFF
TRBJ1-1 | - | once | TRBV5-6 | TGTGCCAGCAGCGAAACAGTGAACACTGAAGCTTTCTTT | CASSETVNTEAFF
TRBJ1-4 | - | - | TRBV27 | TGTGCCAGCAGTTCCCCCAAGGACCTTACGGGAAAACTGTTTTTT | CASSSPKDLTGKLFF